This TCR beta chain was identified in a study of blood T cell repertoires in COVID-19. Method: immunoSEQ multiplex PCR; TCRdb's copy keeps in-frame clones and lacks some. The sample comprises 250,000 to 300,000 clones, about 90% of which are singletons, and about 11% rests with the top ten. With 3 bases removed from V and 2 bases from J, the gap between germline ends came to 11 bases. Per germline, CDR1 KGHSH and CDR2 LQKENI. This CDR3 comprises 15 residues. This clone has only one observation. Sequencing was carried out using peripheral blood. The rearrangement uses TRBV18 and TRBJ1-5, with D tentatively TRBD1 (6 bases). This clonotype originated in a woman aged 25 to 45 with COVID-19, enrolled during active disease. The DNA of the CDR3 is TGTGCCAGCTCACCGGCGGGGGCGGGCAATCAGCCCCAGCATTTT. Residues: CASSPAGAGNQPQHF.